One sample yielded the 2 T cell receptor beta chains listed below, sequenced in a study of T-cell reconstitution after alpha-beta-depleted transplantation in children. As it was prepared, the TCRbeta library received unique molecular identifiers. TCRdb re-analysed the PCR reads in MiXCR, keeping a single row per CDR3 protein. The sample has approximately 420,000 distinct CDR3 sequences; 11% are singletons. The specimen was PBMCs from the stem cell graft donor, collected from the stem cell graft. The receptors come from a human donor who donated a stem cell graft to a child with acute myeloid leukemia.

A few counts support this clonotype. The rearrangement links TRBV4-2 to TRBJ2-7, with D possibly matching TRBD2 (6 bases). Trimming took off 1 base at V and 2 bases at J, with 15 bases between the two ends. Germline values: CDR1 LGHNA, CDR2 YNFKEQ. The CDR3 is made up of 16 amino acids. CDR3 loop: CASSQAGGDPTYEQYF. The CDR3 bases are TGTGCCAGCAGCCAAGCGGGCGGGGACCCTACCTACGAGCAGTACTTC.

This clonotype occurred a few times. The J gene is TRBJ1-5, the V gene TRBV20-1; D unresolved. Trimming shortened V by 0 bases and J by 0 bases, and 9 bases separated the two germline ends. CDR1 and CDR2 from the germline V gene are DFQATT and SNEGSKA (reference sequence). The CDR3 is 15 amino acids. This chain's CDR3 is CSARDRQTSNQPQHF. The CDR3 coding sequence is TGCAGTGCTAGAGATCGGCAGACTAGCAATCAGCCCCAGCATTTT.